This T cell receptor beta chain was captured by sequencing in a study of T cell responses to AZD1222 COVID-19 vaccine. General study results and limits: Targets within unmutated variant regions were reportedly found for nearly half of spike-specific TCRs. Donor demographics were predominantly white British with a female majority; clonal diversity may be underestimated.

Assay used: immunoSEQ multiplex PCR; TCRdb lists only in-frame clones, some missing. The top ten hold 2% to 3% of the sample, which has approximately 100,000 clones, nearly 90% seen once. In regard to this clone: Its matching antigen is unknown.

The sequence came from an adult who received the AZD1222 COVID-19 vaccine. Here the sequenced sample was peripheral blood, taken 28 days after the second AZD1222 dose.

This CDR3 reads CASSPLTEYGYTF. The CDR3 DNA is TGTGCCAGCTCACCATTGACGGAATATGGCTACACCTTC. The chain is built from TRBV18 and TRBJ1-2; D gene unclear. This CDR3 contains 13 residues. With 2 bases removed from V and 5 bases from J, the gap between germline ends came to 9 bases. Germline values: CDR1 KGHSH, CDR2 LQKENI. Full variable domain (remainder filled in from reference TRBV18 and TRBJ1-2): NAGVMQNPRHLVRRRGQEARLRCSPMKGHSHVYWYRQLPEEGLKFMVYLQKENIIDESGMPKERFSAEFPKEGPSILRIQQVVRGDSAAYFCASSPLTEYGYTFGSGTRLTVV.